This T cell receptor (beta chain) originates from a study of blood T cell repertoires in COVID-19. The CDR3 runs to 14 residues. The ends were cut back, 5 bases at V and 0 bases at J, with 10 bases in the middle. Germline loops: CDR1 LNHDA, CDR2 SQIVND (reference sequence). Methods used by the authors: Estimation of nucleated cell counts relied on the amplification of reference gene primers. Sequenced by immunoSEQ multiplex PCR; TCRdb stores in-frame clones only, minus some. Clonal size and the V and J genes are those of that table, whereas D and trimming came from the DNA. Of 450,000 to 500,000 clones listed, approximately 83% are singletons.

The sequence derives from a human donor in a cohort sampled during active COVID-19. The specimen was peripheral blood. This chain connects TRBV19 to TRBJ1-1; D is perhaps TRBD1 (6 bases). Here the CDR3 DNA reads TGTGCCAGTAGTTTTGACAGGTTGAACACTGAAGCTTTCTTT. It translates to CASSFDRLNTEAFF.